This is a list of T cell receptor beta chains from one sample in a study of cytomegalovirus exposure and HLA in healthy donors. The table came from immunoSEQ multiplex PCR; TCRdb's copy has only in-frame clones and leaves some out. The sample table sets out approximately 58,000 clones. Sequences were obtained from PBMCs. All receptors come from a young man in good health and CMV-seropositive. CDR3s include the opening cysteine and the closing phenylalanine or tryptophan.

CASSIDLPVEPQHF | TRBV19
CASRGGDTDTQYF | TRBV7-9
CASSPVAGALYEQYF | TRBV7-3
CASSPQDYSAFF | TRBV18
CASSGGPYGYTF | TRBV2
CAIRDEKGPTGELFF | TRBV10-3
CASSFSWTSGEYYNEQFF | TRBV7-4
CASRPTPLIQETQYF | TRBV5-1
CAWRHIPRGTSGSRGLDTDTQYF | TRBV30
CASGSGGAGEQYF | TRBV19
CASSSWSDGQYF | TRBV4-2
CASSPTRVTEAFF | TRBV4-1
CASSLGGGNEQYF | TRBV5-4
CASSPTGFPVGYTF | TRBV5-6
CASSELTPQQETQYF | TRBV25-1
CASSIDLGGRGENQYF | TRBV19
CASSAFEGMNTGELFF | TRBV6-4
CASSEQGADQPQHF | TRBV2
CASVRTGGNQPQHF | TRBV6-1
CASSSRGGQSFANTGELFF | TRBV7-9
CASSYGGISDNEQFF | TRBV6-5
CASSFPETGLSYEQYF | TRBV28
CASSRGNTEAFF | TRBV13
CASSKRYSVEGYGYTF | TRBV25-1
CASSSPTGAGVNEQFF | TRBV19
CASSPGRGDTDTQYF | TRBV4-2
CAWNPGGLLTDTQYF | TRBV30
CASSLTEGPYEQYF | TRBV7-8
CAWSVLAGDTDTQYF | TRBV30
CASSDRAGVTGADTQYF | TRBV6-1
CSASRGTEAFF | TRBV20-1
CASSPEDRSFNQPQHF | TRBV18
CASRRARRDQETQYF | TRBV19
CASSVGPQGRGGYTF | TRBV9
CSVELWTSGRIADNEQFF | TRBV29-1
CASSYRGDVGEQFF | TRBV6-5
CASSFEGDYGYTF | TRBV27
CATRSSGIGSDTQYF | TRBV6-5
CASSPGQATYEQYF | TRBV6-5
CASRRQGGANEQFF | TRBV7-9
CASSEGTLATNEKLFF | TRBV2
CASGEGQDNTGELFF | TRBV12-5
CASGPTGTNSPLHF | TRBV12-5
CASGRDSPTDTQYF | TRBV12-5
CAISESEGMGANVLTF | TRBV10-3
CSLWAYGYTF | TRBV20-1
CASSFRTGAGNEQFF | TRBV5-4
CASSLQGPYSGANVLTF | TRBV5-6
CSVSREDEKLFF | TRBV29-1
CASSLGEGFAYEQYF | TRBV5-1
CAWSISHTDTQYF | TRBV30
CSRREWYGYTF | TRBV20-1
CASSSGTSGYAYEQYF | TRBV5-4
CASTPTGATDTQYF | TRBV11-3